Listed here is a single T cell receptor beta chain. This specimen includes other DNA sequences encoding the same CDR3. In the source study's methods: Amplified reference gene primers provided the basis for estimating nucleated cell counts. Assay: immunoSEQ multiplex PCR; the TCRdb copy retains only in-frame clones and omits some. That table gives V, J and clone size, and the DNA gave D and trimming. The sample contains some 150,000 clones, more than 70% of which appear only once. These data belong to a study of blood T cell repertoires in COVID-19. Turning to the study itself: The samples span acute and convalescent COVID-19 from the United States, Italy and Spain. Sample material is recorded as cDNA or gDNA derived from T cells, B-cell-depleted T cells, or PBMCs.

The CDR3 consists of 14 residues. Per the germline V gene, CDR1 is SGDLS and CDR2 is YYNGEE. J lost 2 bases, V lost 0 bases, and 2 bases had no gene match. Sample: peripheral blood. This clonotype was obtained from a human donor in a cohort sampled during active COVID-19. The V gene is TRBV9, the J gene TRBJ2-7; 7 bases agree with TRBD1. This CDR3 reads CASSVGQGAYEQYF. The CDR3 DNA sequence: TGTGCCAGCAGCGTAGGACAGGGAGCCTACGAGCAGTACTTC.